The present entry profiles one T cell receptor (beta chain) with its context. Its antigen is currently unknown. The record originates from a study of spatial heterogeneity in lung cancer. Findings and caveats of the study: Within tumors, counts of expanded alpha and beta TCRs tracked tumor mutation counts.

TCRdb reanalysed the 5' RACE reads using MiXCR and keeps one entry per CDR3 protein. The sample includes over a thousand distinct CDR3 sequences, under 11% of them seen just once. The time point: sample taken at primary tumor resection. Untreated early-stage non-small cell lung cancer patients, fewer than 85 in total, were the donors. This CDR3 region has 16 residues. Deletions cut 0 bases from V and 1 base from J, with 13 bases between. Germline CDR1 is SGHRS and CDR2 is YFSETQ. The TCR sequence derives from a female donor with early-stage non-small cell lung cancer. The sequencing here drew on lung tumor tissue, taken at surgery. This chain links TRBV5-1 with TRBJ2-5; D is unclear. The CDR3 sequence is CASSLGGSAVQETQYF. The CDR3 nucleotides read TGCGCCAGCAGCTTGGGCGGTTCGGCGGTCCAAGAGACCCAGTACTTC.